This entry features one T cell receptor beta chain sequence. These data belong to a study of control samples from healthy donors and cancer patients. The method was immunoSEQ multiplex PCR; TCRdb's version includes in-frame clones alone and lacks a portion of them. The sample contains some 130,000 clones, roughly 92% of which appear only once. Trimming took off 2 bases at V and 5 bases at J, with 9 bases between the two ends. The CDR3 totals 13 residues. From germline, CDR1 is SGHTA and CDR2 FQGNSA. The clonotype originates from a young man in good health. V usage is TRBV7-2 and J usage is TRBJ2-5; D not certain. The sample was blood. CDR3 sequence reads: CASSLNSGETQYF. In DNA, the CDR3 is TGTGCCAGCAGCTTAAATTCGGGTGAGACCCAGTACTTC.